The 32 T cell receptor beta chains below were found in one sample sequenced in a study of blood T cell repertoires in COVID-19. Sequenced by immunoSEQ multiplex PCR; TCRdb stores in-frame clones only, minus some. Of 300,000 to 400,000 clones listed, roughly 90% are singletons. The sample comprised peripheral blood. All receptors come from a woman in her twenties or thirties with COVID-19, enrolled during active disease.

The chain employs TRBV11-2 and TRBJ1-4; no clear D gene. This CDR3 has 16 amino acids. The germline V gene encodes CDR1 SGHAT and CDR2 FQNNGV. Trimming pared 4 bases from V and 1 base from J, leaving 13 bases between. The CDR3 nucleotides are TGTGCCAGCAGCTCAAGCGGGGTCGAAACTAATGAAAAACTGTTTTTT. Protein product: CASSSSGVETNEKLFF.

V and J are TRBV20-1 and TRBJ1-1; the D gene is possibly TRBD1 (5 bases). Between the trimmed V and J ends, which lost 3 bases and 1 base, there was a span of 12 bases. CDR3 length equals 14 residues. Germline V CDR1 and CDR2: DFQATT, SNEGSKA (reference sequence). CDR3 in DNA: TGCAGTGCTAGTAATAAAAGGGGGAACACTGAAGCTTTCTTT. Translating gives CSASNKRGNTEAFF.

This clone has a single count. The gene calls are TRBV4-1 and TRBJ2-7; no firm D call. CDR1 is MGHRA and CDR2 is YSYEKL in the germline V gene. This CDR3 is 13 amino acids long. The ends were cut back, 1 base at V and 1 base at J, with 5 bases in the middle. In nucleotides, the CDR3 is TGCGCCAGCAGCCAAGGACTGTCCTACGAGCAGTACGTC. Translating gives CASSQGLSYEQYV.

The chain couples TRBV4-3 to TRBJ1-4; the D is unclear. Trimming stripped 2 bases from V and 8 bases from J, with 9 bases between. Germline CDR1 is LGHNA and CDR2 is YSLEER. The CDR3 covers 13 residues. The CDR3 DNA is TGCGCCAGCAGCCAAACAGTTCAGGAAAAACTGTTTTTT. This encodes CASSQTVQEKLFF.

The chain joins TRBV19 to TRBJ1-2; TRBD1 matches 8 bases. CDR3 size: 14 residues. CDR1 and CDR2 from the germline V gene are LNHDA and SQIVND (reference sequence). V shed 6 bases and J 3 bases; nucleotides not matched to a gene: 6. The DNA of the CDR3 is TGTGCCAGTAGGAGAACACAGGGGGACTATGGCTACACCTTC. Residues: CASRRTQGDYGYTF.

The rearrangement uses TRBV28 and TRBJ2-1; TRBD1 might be the D (5 bases). The CDR3 consists of 14 residues. CDR1 and CDR2 (germline): MDHEN, SYDVKM. The V and J ends lost 5 bases and 8 bases respectively, with 16 bases between them. The CDR3 DNA reads TGTGCCAGCAGTAAGCAGGGTTCTCTGGATGAGCAGTTCTTC. Amino acid sequence: CASSKQGSLDEQFF.

This clone was seen a few times. V gene TRBV7-2 combines with J gene TRBJ1-1; D perhaps matches TRBD1 (5 bases). The CDR3 is made up of 13 amino acids. The V end was cut by 5 bases, the J end by 0 bases, with 7 bases between. The V gene's germline CDR1 is SGHTA and CDR2 FQGNSA. CDR3 DNA: TGTGCCAGCAGCACACAGGTGAACACTGAAGCTTTCTTT. It translates to CASSTQVNTEAFF.

This chain joins TRBV7-9 and TRBJ2-3; 8 positions agree with TRBD2. J lost 1 base, V lost 4 bases, and 4 bases had no gene match. This CDR3 has 15 residues. Germline CDR1 and CDR2: SEHNR and FQNEAQ (reference sequence). The CDR3 nucleotides read TGTGCCAGCAGCTCGGGGGGGACGGGCACAGATACGCAGTATTTT. This encodes CASSSGGTGTDTQYF.

This clone was seen a few times. This chain links TRBV29-1 with TRBJ2-7, with a weak D call TRBD1 (7 bases). V was pared by 4 bases and J by 0 bases, with 13 bases between. In germline, CDR1 is SQVTM, CDR2 ANQGSEA. The CDR3 extends over 14 amino acids. CDR3 sequence: CSVAGGGSSYEQYF. CDR3 sequence (DNA): TGCAGCGTTGCAGGGGGAGGAAGCTCCTACGAGCAGTACTTC.

The chain joins TRBV5-1 to TRBJ2-1; possibly TRBD2 for D (5 bases). Trimming removed 2 bases from V and 3 bases from J, with 9 bases in between. CDR3 length: 14 amino acids. Germline CDR1 SGHRS, CDR2 YFSETQ. In DNA, the CDR3 is TGCGCCAGCAGCTTATCCAGCGGCTACAATGAGCAGTTCTTC. Translation gives CASSLSSGYNEQFF.

This clone appeared once. The chain links TRBV3-1 (or the pseudogene TRBV3-2) to TRBJ2-1; 8 bases line up with TRBD2. Germline loops: CDR1 LGHDT, CDR2 YNNKEL (reference sequence). V gave up 0 bases and J gave up 9 bases; unmatched junction bases: 10. The CDR3 has 16 amino acids. The CDR3 DNA sequence: TGTGCCAGCAGCCAAGATCCCGGGGGGGGGCCTGGTGAGCAGTTCTTC. This sequence encodes CASSQDPGGGPGEQFF.

V gene TRBV4-1 combines with J gene TRBJ2-3; 11 nucleotides line up with TRBD2. The germline gives CDR1 MGHRA, CDR2 YSYEKL. CDR3 length: 17 residues. V shed 6 bases and J 6 bases; nucleotides not matched to a gene: 14. The CDR3 sequence is CASSRDLSGGAADTQYF. Written as DNA, the CDR3 is TGCGCCAGCAGTCGCGACCTTAGCGGGGGGGCTGCGGATACGCAGTATTTT.

The chain carries TRBV3-1 (or the pseudogene TRBV3-2) and TRBJ1-2, with 7 bases aligning to TRBD1. The length of the CDR3 is 14 residues. V lost 4 bases, J lost 3 bases, and 5 bases stayed unmatched. Germline V gene data show CDR1 as LGHDT and CDR2 as YNNKEL (reference sequence). The CDR3 sequence: CASSPRGTDYGYTF. The CDR3 DNA reads TGTGCCAGCAGCCCTCGGGGGACAGACTATGGCTACACCTTC.

In DNA form, the CDR3 reads TGCGCCAGCAGCTTGGGGATGGCTAAGCGGGGGGAGCTGTTTTTT. Amino acids: CASSLGMAKRGELFF. V and J are TRBV5-1 and TRBJ2-2; maybe TRBD2 (5 bases). V lost 0 bases and J lost 8, with 14 bases in between. Looked up from germline, CDR1 is SGHRS and CDR2 is YFSETQ. The CDR3 length is 15 residues.

The chain uses TRBV7-2 and TRBJ1-5; weak D call: TRBD1 (5 bases). The germline CDR1 and CDR2 sequences are SGHTA and FQGNSA. The V end was cut by 4 bases, the J end by 1 base, with 14 bases between. This CDR3 contains 16 residues. The CDR3 protein is CASSSGGGGSNQPQHF. The CDR3 bases are TGTGCCAGCAGCTCGGGTGGGGGAGGGAGCAATCAGCCCCAGCATTTT.

V gene TRBV2 combines with J gene TRBJ2-1, with 12 bases aligning to TRBD1. Germline V gene lookup returns CDR1 SNHLY and CDR2 FYNNEI. The CDR3 extends over 12 amino acids. With 8 bases clipped from V and 9 bases from J, the junction kept 2 bases outside the gene matches. CDR3: CASGDRGPEQFF. The CDR3 coding sequence is TGTGCCAGCGGGGACAGGGGGCCTGAGCAGTTCTTC.

This clone appeared a single time. This rearrangement joins TRBV4-1 to TRBJ2-7; the match to TRBD2 covers 10 bases. Germline V gene sequence: CDR1 MGHRA, CDR2 YSYEKL. The V and J ends lost 10 bases and 6 bases, in that order; junction bases with no gene match: 12. CDR3 length: 14 residues. This chain's CDR3 is CATKATSGSREQYV. The CDR3 nucleotides are TGCGCCACCAAAGCGACTAGCGGGTCGCGCGAGCAGTACGTC.

This clone occurred once. This chain joins TRBV6-5 and TRBJ2-1; the match to TRBD2 covers 12 bases. This CDR3 has 13 amino acids. V shed 7 bases, J shed 9 bases, and the junction held 4 bases outside the gene matches. Germline CDR1 and CDR2: MNHEY and SVGAGI. This CDR3 is CASTLAGGIEQFF. The CDR3 nucleotides read TGTGCCAGCACCCTAGCGGGGGGGATTGAGCAGTTCTTC.

The rearrangement links TRBV7-2 to TRBJ1-1; TRBD1 matches at 10 bases. This CDR3 is built from 15 residues. V shed 5 bases and J 5 bases; nucleotides not matched to a gene: 8. Germline V gene sequence: CDR1 SGHTA, CDR2 FQGNSA. CDR3 residues: CASSRTGGLRTEAFF. The DNA for the CDR3 is TGTGCCAGCAGCCGGACAGGGGGATTGAGGACTGAAGCTTTCTTT.

This chain links TRBV19 with TRBJ2-1; 11 nucleotides align to TRBD2. The CDR3 runs to 14 residues. V trimming: 3 bases; J trimming: 15 bases; junction bases outside the gene matches: 10. The germline V gene encodes CDR1 LNHDA and CDR2 SQIVND (reference sequence). This CDR3 reads CASSITSTSGVGFF. The DNA of the CDR3 is TGTGCCAGTAGTATCACTTCGACTAGCGGGGTGGGGTTCTTC.

The rearrangement uses TRBV6-6 and TRBJ2-7; 7 bases fit TRBD1. The V and J ends lost 5 bases and 1 base, in that order; junction bases with no gene match: 11. The CDR3 loop spans 16 amino acids. Germline CDR1 MNHNY, CDR2 SVGAGI (reference sequence). DNA of the CDR3: TGTGCCAGCAGTAAGTCACGGGACAGACGTTCCTACGAGCAGTACTTC. Translating it yields CASSKSRDRRSYEQYF.

V and J are TRBV24-1 and TRBJ1-2; D not certain. The V gene lost 0 bases and the J gene lost 8 bases, with 12 bases spanning the gap. Germline V gene data show CDR1 as KGHDR and CDR2 as SFDVKD. The CDR3 extends over 14 amino acids. The CDR3 coding sequence is TGTGCCACCAGTGATTTGCGGCCTAGCTCGGGCTACACCTTC. Its protein is CATSDLRPSSGYTF.

This sequence joins TRBV7-9 and TRBJ2-7, with D perhaps TRBD1 (6 bases). The V end lost 3 bases, the J end lost 0 bases, and 12 bases lay between the germline ends. CDR1 and CDR2 (germline): SEHNR, FQNEAQ (reference sequence). CDR3 length equals 15 residues. The CDR3 region has the DNA TGTGCCAGCAGCTTCACCCGGGACACCTCCTACGAGCAGTACTTC. This sequence encodes CASSFTRDTSYEQYF.

The CDR3 region has the DNA TGTGCCACCAGTGACGCGGGACAGTCGAACACCGGGGAGCTGTTTTTT. Its protein is CATSDAGQSNTGELFF. The chain uses TRBV24-1 and TRBJ2-2, with TRBD1 as a possible D gene (7 bases). V was trimmed by 4 bases and J by 0 bases, leaving 11 bases between them. The CDR3 totals 16 residues. Germline loops: CDR1 KGHDR, CDR2 SFDVKD.

V usage is TRBV3-1 (or the pseudogene TRBV3-2) and J usage is TRBJ1-2, with 7 bases fitting TRBD1. CDR1 and CDR2 (germline): LGHDT, YNNKEL (reference sequence). The CDR3 loop spans 15 amino acids. With 1 base clipped from V and 5 bases from J, the junction kept 7 bases outside the gene matches. The CDR3 sequence is CASSQVRTGGYGYTF. The CDR3 DNA sequence: TGTGCCAGCAGCCAAGTCAGGACAGGAGGATATGGCTACACCTTC.

The V call is TRBV4-3, the J call TRBJ2-3; D is undetermined. Germline CDR1 reads LGHNA; CDR2 reads YSLEER. V was clipped by 0 bases and J by 6 bases, with 10 bases between them. This CDR3 region has 14 residues. This chain's CDR3 is CASSQELAADTQYF. Written as DNA, the CDR3 is TGCGCCAGCAGCCAAGAGTTAGCCGCGGATACGCAGTATTTT.

CDR3 amino acids: CASSLYAGGAFDEQYF. The DNA of the CDR3 is TGTGCCAGCAGTTTATACGCAGGGGGCGCCTTTGACGAGCAGTACTTC. The rearrangement joins TRBV27 to TRBJ2-7; 8 nucleotides line up with TRBD1. Trimming took 1 base from V and 5 from J; bases not matched to a gene: 10. CDR3 length: 16 amino acids. Germline loops: CDR1 MNHEY, CDR2 SMNVEV (reference sequence).

This chain uses TRBV2 with TRBJ1-5; no clear D gene. The CDR3 consists of 15 residues. Between the trimmed V and J ends, which lost 2 bases and 4 bases, there was a span of 12 bases. The germline gives CDR1 SNHLY, CDR2 FYNNEI. The chain's CDR3 is CASSETGGLNQPQHF. As DNA, the CDR3 is TGTGCCAGCAGTGAAACCGGTGGACTAAATCAGCCCCAGCATTTT.

The chain joins TRBV30 to TRBJ1-1, with D hard to call. Trimming stripped 4 bases from V and 8 bases from J, with 11 bases between. The CDR3 is 11 residues long. Germline V gene sequence: CDR1 GTSNPN, CDR2 SVGIG (reference sequence). CDR3 amino acids: CAWTAGGEAFF. CDR3 nucleotides: TGTGCCTGGACTGCGGGAGGGGAAGCTTTCTTT. The whole variable domain, remainder taken from reference TRBV30 and TRBJ1-1, is SQTIHQWPATLVQPVGSPLSLECTVEGTSNPNLYWYRQAAGRGLQLLFYSVGIGQISSEVPQNLSASRPQDRQFILSSKKLLLSDSGFYLCAWTAGGEAFFGQGTRLTVV.

The chain couples TRBV6-5 to TRBJ1-2; 7 bases fit TRBD1. This CDR3 is 13 amino acids long. Trimming took 8 bases from V and 4 from J; bases not matched to a gene: 7. Germline V CDR1 and CDR2: MNHEY, SVGAGI. CDR3 protein: CASGDRDLYGYTF. The CDR3 bases are TGTGCCAGCGGCGACAGGGACCTCTATGGCTACACCTTC.

This chain links TRBV7-6 with TRBJ2-7; 7 nucleotides agree with TRBD1. There are 19 residues in the CDR3. Germline values: CDR1 SGHVS, CDR2 FNYEAQ. The V gene end was trimmed by 1 base and the J gene end by 0 bases; junction bases not matched to a gene: 15. CDR3 loop: CASSLGGYRGPRGSYEQYF. The CDR3 region has the DNA TGTGCCAGCAGCTTAGGAGGATACAGGGGTCCCCGGGGCTCCTACGAGCAGTACTTC.

The chain carries TRBV18 and TRBJ2-1; 7 bases are a match to TRBD1. The CDR3 has 15 residues. The V and J ends lost 0 bases and 6 bases, in that order; junction bases with no gene match: 5. Germline V gene sequence: CDR1 KGHSH, CDR2 LQKENI. The CDR3 DNA reads as TGTGCCAGCTCACCACCTTCCGGGACAGCCAATGAGCAGTTCTTC. It codes for CASSPPSGTANEQFF. Together with reference TRBV18 and TRBJ2-1, the CDR3 gives the full variable domain: NAGVMQNPRHLVRRRGQEARLRCSPMKGHSHVYWYRQLPEEGLKFMVYLQKENIIDESGMPKERFSAEFPKEGPSILRIQQVVRGDSAAYFCASSPPSGTANEQFFGPGTRLTVL.